This T cell receptor (beta chain) came from a study of identical twins. Template switching (which added a universal primer site) was used, and cDNA carried unique molecular identifiers. TCRdb re-derived calls from the 5' RACE reads in MiXCR, one entry per CDR3 protein. Here the sample spans under 350,000 distinct CDR3 sequences, just under 9.5% being singletons. This clonotype was seen at least ten times. Its antigen is unidentified. Losses at the gene ends were 7 bases for V and 2 bases for J; bases not matched to a gene: 2. The CDR3 has 14 amino acids. CDR1 MNHNS and CDR2 SASEGT come from the germline V gene. Points from the study as a whole: Insertion counts were lower in abundant cord blood beta clonotypes, a trend that memory repertoires did not show. Some out-of-frame alpha sequences were shared by twins, and these showed excess low generation probability.

These data also formed part of another study, on yellow fever vaccine responses in identical twins.

The specimen was CD8+ T cells sorted from blood. The J gene is TRBJ2-1, the V gene TRBV6-1; 10 nucleotides align to TRBD1. The receptor was derived from a woman younger than 35 in good health. CDR3 in DNA: TGTGCCAGCAAGGGACAGGGGCCCTACAATGAGCAGTTCTTC. This gives the protein CASKGQGPYNEQFF.